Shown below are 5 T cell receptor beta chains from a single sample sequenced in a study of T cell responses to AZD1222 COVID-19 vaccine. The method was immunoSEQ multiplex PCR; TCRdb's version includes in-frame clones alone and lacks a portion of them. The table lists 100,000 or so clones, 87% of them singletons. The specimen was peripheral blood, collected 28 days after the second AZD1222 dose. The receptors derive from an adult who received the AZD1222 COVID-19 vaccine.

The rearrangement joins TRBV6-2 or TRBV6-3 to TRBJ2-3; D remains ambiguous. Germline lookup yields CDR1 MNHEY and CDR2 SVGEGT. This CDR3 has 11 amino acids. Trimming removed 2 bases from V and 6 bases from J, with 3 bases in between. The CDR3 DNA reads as TGTGCCAGCAGTTACCTGGATACGCAGTATTTT. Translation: CASSYLDTQYF.

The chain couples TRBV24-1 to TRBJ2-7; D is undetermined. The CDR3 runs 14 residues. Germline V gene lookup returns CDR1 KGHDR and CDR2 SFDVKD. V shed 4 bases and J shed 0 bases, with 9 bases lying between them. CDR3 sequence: CATSDPGRSYEQYF. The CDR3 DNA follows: TGTGCCACCAGTGACCCGGGCCGCTCCTACGAGCAGTACTTC.

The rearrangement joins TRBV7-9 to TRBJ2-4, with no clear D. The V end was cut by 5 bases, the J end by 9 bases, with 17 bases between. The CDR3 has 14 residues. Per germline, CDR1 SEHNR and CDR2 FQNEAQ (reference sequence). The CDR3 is CASSPTDFHSIQYF. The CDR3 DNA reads TGTGCCAGCAGCCCTACCGACTTCCATAGCATTCAGTACTTC.

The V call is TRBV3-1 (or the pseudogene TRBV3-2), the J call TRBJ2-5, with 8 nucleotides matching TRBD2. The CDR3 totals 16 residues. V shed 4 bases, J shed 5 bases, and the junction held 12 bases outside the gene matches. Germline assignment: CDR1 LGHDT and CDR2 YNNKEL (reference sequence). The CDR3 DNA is TGTGCCAGCAGCCCCCCGTGGCCAGCGGGGGTGGAGACCCAGTACTTC. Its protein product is CASSPPWPAGVETQYF.

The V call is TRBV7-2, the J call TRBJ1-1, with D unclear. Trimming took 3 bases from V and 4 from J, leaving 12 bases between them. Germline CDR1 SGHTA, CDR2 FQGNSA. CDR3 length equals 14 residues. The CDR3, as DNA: TGTGCCAGCAGCTTGGTCGTAGAACTCACTGAAGCTTTCTTT. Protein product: CASSLVVELTEAFF.